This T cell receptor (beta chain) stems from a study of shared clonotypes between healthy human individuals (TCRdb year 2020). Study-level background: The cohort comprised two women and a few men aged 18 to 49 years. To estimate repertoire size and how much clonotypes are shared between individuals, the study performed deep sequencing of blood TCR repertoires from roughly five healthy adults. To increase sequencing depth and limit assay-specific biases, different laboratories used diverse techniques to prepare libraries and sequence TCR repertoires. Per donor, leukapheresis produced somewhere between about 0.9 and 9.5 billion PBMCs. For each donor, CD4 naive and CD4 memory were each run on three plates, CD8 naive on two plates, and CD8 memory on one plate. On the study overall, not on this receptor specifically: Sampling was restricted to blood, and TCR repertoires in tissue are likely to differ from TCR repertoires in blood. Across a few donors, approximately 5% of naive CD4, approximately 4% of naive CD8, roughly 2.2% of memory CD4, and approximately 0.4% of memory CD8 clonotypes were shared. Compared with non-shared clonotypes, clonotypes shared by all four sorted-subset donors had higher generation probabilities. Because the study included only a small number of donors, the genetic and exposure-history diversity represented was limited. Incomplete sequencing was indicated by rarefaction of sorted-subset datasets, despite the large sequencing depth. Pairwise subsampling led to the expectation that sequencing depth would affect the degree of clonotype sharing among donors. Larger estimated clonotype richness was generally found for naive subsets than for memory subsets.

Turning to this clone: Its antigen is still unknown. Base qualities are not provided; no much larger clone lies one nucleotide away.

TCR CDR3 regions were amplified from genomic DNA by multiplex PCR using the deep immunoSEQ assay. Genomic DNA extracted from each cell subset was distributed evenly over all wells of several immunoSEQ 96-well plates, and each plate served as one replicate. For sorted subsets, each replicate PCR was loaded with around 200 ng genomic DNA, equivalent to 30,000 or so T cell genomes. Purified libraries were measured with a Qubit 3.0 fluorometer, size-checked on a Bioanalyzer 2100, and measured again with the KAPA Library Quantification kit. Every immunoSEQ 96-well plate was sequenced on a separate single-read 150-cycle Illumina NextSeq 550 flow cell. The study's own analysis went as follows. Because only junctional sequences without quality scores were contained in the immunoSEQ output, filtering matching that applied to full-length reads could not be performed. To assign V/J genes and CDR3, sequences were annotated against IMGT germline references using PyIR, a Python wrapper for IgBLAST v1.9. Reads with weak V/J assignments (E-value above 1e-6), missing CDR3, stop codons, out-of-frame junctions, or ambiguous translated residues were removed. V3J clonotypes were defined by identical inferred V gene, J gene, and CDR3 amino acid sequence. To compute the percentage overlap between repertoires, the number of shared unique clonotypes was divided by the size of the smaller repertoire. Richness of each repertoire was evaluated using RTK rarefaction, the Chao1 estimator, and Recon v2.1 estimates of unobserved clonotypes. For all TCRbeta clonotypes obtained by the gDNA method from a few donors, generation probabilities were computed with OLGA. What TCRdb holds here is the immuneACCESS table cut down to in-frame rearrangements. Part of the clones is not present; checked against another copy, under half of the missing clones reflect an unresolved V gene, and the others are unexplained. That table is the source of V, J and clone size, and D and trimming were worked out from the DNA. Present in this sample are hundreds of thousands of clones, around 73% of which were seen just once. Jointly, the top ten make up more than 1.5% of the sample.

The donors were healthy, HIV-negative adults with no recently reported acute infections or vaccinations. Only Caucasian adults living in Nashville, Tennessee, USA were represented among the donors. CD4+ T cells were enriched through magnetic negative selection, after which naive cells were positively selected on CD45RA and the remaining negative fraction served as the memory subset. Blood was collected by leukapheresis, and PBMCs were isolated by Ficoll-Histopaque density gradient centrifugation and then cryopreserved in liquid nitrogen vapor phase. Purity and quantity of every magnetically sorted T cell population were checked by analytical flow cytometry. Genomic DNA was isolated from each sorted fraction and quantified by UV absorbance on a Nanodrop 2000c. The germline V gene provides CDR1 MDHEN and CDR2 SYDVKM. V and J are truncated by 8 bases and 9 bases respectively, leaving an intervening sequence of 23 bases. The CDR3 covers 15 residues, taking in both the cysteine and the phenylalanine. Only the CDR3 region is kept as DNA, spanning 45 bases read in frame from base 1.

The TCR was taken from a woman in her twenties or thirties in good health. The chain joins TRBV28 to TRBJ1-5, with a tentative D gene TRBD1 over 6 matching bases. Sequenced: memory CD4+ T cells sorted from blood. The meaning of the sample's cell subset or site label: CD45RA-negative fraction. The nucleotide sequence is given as TGTGCCAGCGGAATGTCGGGGGGCGAATTGGGGCCCCAGCATTTT. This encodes CASGMSGGELGPQHF.